The 17 T cell receptor beta chains given below trace back to one sample, sequenced in a study of T cell repertoires in cytomegalovirus infection. The antigens of these receptors remain unknown. TCRdb recomputed calls from the reads with MiXCR, one row per CDR3 protein. Here the sample spans around 800,000 distinct CDR3 sequences, approximately 32% being singletons. The material sequenced was cultured CD8+ T cells from PBMCs, taken from culture after CMV antigen stimulation. The receptors were sampled from a human donor in good health (CMV status not recorded). Some clones in this sample may be carry-over from other donors' samples.

The chain recombines TRBV7-9 with TRBJ2-3, with a possible D match to TRBD2 (5 bases). V lost 1 base, J lost 3 bases, and 8 bases lay in between. Germline V gene lookup returns CDR1 SEHNR and CDR2 FQNEAQ (reference sequence). There are 14 residues in the CDR3. DNA for the CDR3: TGTGCCAGCAGCTTAGAGAGAGGGACAGATACGCAGTATTTT. This translates into CASSLERGTDTQYF.

The chain couples TRBV6-5 to TRBJ2-7; 7 bases map to TRBD1. The length of the CDR3 is 15 residues. V was clipped by 0 bases and J by 1 base; unmatched bases: 3. Germline V gene lookup returns CDR1 MNHEY and CDR2 SVGAGI. The CDR3 DNA reads as TGTGCCAGCAGTTACTCGGAGGACAGGTCCTACGAGCAGTACGTC. Its protein product is CASSYSEDRSYEQYV.

This clonotype occurred a few times. V usage is TRBV7-8 and J usage is TRBJ2-1; a weak D match, TRBD2 (6 bases). CDR3 size: 14 residues. Germline CDR1 reads SGHVS; CDR2 reads FQNEAQ. Trimming took 1 base from V and 8 from J, leaving 12 bases between them. CDR3: CASSLGKRGDEQFF. The CDR3 DNA is TGTGCCAGCAGCTTAGGAAAACGCGGGGATGAGCAGTTCTTC.

The rearrangement joins TRBV23-1 to TRBJ1-4, with D uncertain. TRBV23-1 is annotated as an ORF whose role is uncertain. CDR3 length: 13 residues. Trimming shortened V by 4 bases and J by 5 bases, and 8 bases separated the two germline ends. The DNA of the CDR3 is TGCGCCAGCAGTCTAACATTCAATGAAAAACTGTTTTTT. It is translated as CASSLTFNEKLFF.

This clonotype was picked up a small number of times. The V gene is TRBV28, the J gene TRBJ1-2; 9 positions match TRBD1. The trim removed 5 bases at V and 8 bases at J, leaving 6 bases unmatched. Germline CDR1 MDHEN, CDR2 SYDVKM. This CDR3 has 13 amino acids. The DNA of the CDR3 is TGTGCCAGCAGTCCCCGGACAGGGGTGGGCTACACCTTC. It is translated as CASSPRTGVGYTF.

This clonotype was detected only a few times. The CDR3 spells CASSAWEQFF. The CDR3 DNA follows: TGTGCCAGCAGTGCCTGGGAGCAGTTCTTC. The chain has TRBV6-1 and TRBJ2-1; no clear D gene. V was pared by 4 bases and J by 10 bases, with 5 bases between. The CDR3 has 10 amino acids. Germline CDR1 is MNHNS and CDR2 is SASEGT.

The V call is TRBV12-3 or TRBV12-4, the J call TRBJ2-1; 14 bases agree with TRBD2. This CDR3 contains 16 residues. V was clipped by 6 bases and J by 3 bases; unmatched bases: 4. The CDR3 nucleotides are TGTGCCAGCAGGACTAGCGGGGGGGCCGGCTACAATGAGCAGTTCTTC. Translation: CASRTSGGAGYNEQFF.

This clonotype was detected many times. The chain couples TRBV12-3 or TRBV12-4 to TRBJ1-1; D is possibly TRBD1 (5 bases). CDR3 length: 14 amino acids. Trimming took 2 bases from V and 5 from J, leaving 12 bases between them. Here the CDR3 reads CASSLKNGGTEAFF. The CDR3 DNA sequence: TGTGCCAGCAGTTTAAAGAACGGGGGGACTGAAGCTTTCTTT.

This clonotype has more than one count but fewer than ten. The rearrangement joins TRBV4-1 to TRBJ1-2, with D possibly being TRBD1 (5 bases). Germline V gene data show CDR1 as MGHRA and CDR2 as YSYEKL. This CDR3 has 17 amino acids. Between the trimmed V and J ends, which lost 4 bases and 5 bases, there was a span of 23 bases. The CDR3 DNA reads TGCGCCAGCAGCCCGGCAGGAACAGGCAAACTCGGGTATGGCTACACCTTC. The encoded protein is CASSPAGTGKLGYGYTF.

V gene TRBV6-2 or TRBV6-3 combines with J gene TRBJ2-2, with 11 bases identical to TRBD2. The V and J ends lost 6 bases and 3 bases, in that order; junction bases with no gene match: 3. Germline V CDR1 and CDR2: MNHEY, SVGEGT. The length of the CDR3 is 15 residues. CDR3 region: CASRELAGDTGELFF. DNA for the CDR3: TGTGCCAGCAGAGAACTAGCGGGGGACACCGGGGAGCTGTTTTTT.

There are a few counts of this clonotype. The rearrangement uses TRBV6-5 and TRBJ2-1; D might be TRBD1 or TRBD2, each matching 5 bases. Germline CDR1 and CDR2: MNHEY and SVGAGI. With 5 bases removed from V and 5 bases from J, the gap between germline ends came to 19 bases. The CDR3 has 16 amino acids. The CDR3 spells CASSLSSGTHDNEQFF. The CDR3 nucleotides read TGTGCCAGCAGTCTCTCCTCCGGGACCCACGACAATGAGCAGTTCTTC.

The rearrangement joins TRBV7-6 to TRBJ1-2, with D hard to call. The CDR3 has 13 residues. V shed 1 base and J shed 7 bases, with 10 bases lying between them. Germline CDR1 reads SGHVS; CDR2 reads FNYEAQ. As DNA, the CDR3 is TGTGCCAGCAGCTTAGTAGGCCCCGGTGGCTACACCTTC. Its protein product is CASSLVGPGGYTF.

The table lists this clonotype with a few counts. The chain recombines TRBV12-3 or TRBV12-4 with TRBJ2-2, with TRBD1 identical over 7 bases. Germline trimming cut 4 bases from V and 0 bases from J; bases unmatched to any gene: 8. The CDR3 is 17 amino acids. The CDR3 loop reads CASSSNRGLSNTGELFF. The DNA for the CDR3 is TGTGCCAGCAGTTCAAACAGGGGATTGTCGAACACCGGGGAGCTGTTTTTT.

The V and J genes are TRBV7-4 and TRBJ2-5; weak D call: TRBD1 (5 bases). CDR1 and CDR2 (germline): SGHVT, SQSDAQ. V lost 4 bases and J lost 0, with 9 bases in between. The CDR3 spans 14 residues. The CDR3: CASSYDSNQETQYF. The CDR3 nucleotides are TGTGCCAGCAGCTATGACAGTAACCAAGAGACCCAGTACTTC.

This clonotype showed up many times. The chain combines TRBV7-6 with TRBJ2-1; 10 bases align to TRBD2. The germline V gene has CDR1 SGHVS and CDR2 FNYEAQ. The V gene end was trimmed by 5 bases and the J gene end by 5 bases; junction bases not matched to a gene: 12. The CDR3 totals 17 residues. DNA of the CDR3: TGTGCCAGCAGCCTTCGGACTAGCGGTCTACCAAACAATGAGCAGTTCTTC. Translating gives CASSLRTSGLPNNEQFF.

The V gene is TRBV7-8, the J gene TRBJ1-5, with D unclear. The CDR3 sequence is 15 residues long. Germline CDR1 is SGHVS and CDR2 is FQNEAQ. V lost 8 bases and J lost 0, with 14 bases in between. Here the CDR3 reads CASGPNMNSNQPQHF. CDR3 bases: TGTGCCAGCGGCCCGAACATGAATAGCAATCAGCCCCAGCATTTT.

This clonotype occurred a few times. The chain recombines TRBV27 with TRBJ1-1; D perhaps matches TRBD1 (5 bases). Between the trimmed V and J ends, which lost 2 bases and 0 bases, there was a span of 13 bases. Germline V CDR1 and CDR2: MNHEY, SMNVEV (reference sequence). The CDR3 is 16 residues long. CDR3 in DNA: TGTGCCAGCAGTTTAATACCCGACAGATTGAACACTGAAGCTTTCTTT. Translating gives CASSLIPDRLNTEAFF.